The clone carrying this TCR beta chain came up a few times. The data derive from a study of blood T cell repertoires in COVID-19. CDR1 is MGHRA and CDR2 is YSYEKL in the germline V gene. The CDR3 length is 18 residues. The V gene end was trimmed by 3 bases and the J gene end by 6 bases; junction bases not matched to a gene: 14. TCRdb keeps only in-frame clones here, not all; method: immunoSEQ multiplex PCR. Altogether 200,000 or so clones are present, approximately 80% being singletons, with the ten largest covering around 2%. The receptor's source is a man aged 35 to 55 who had recovered from COVID-19. The sequencing sample was made of peripheral blood. The V call is TRBV4-1, the J call TRBJ2-2; 9 bases line up with TRBD2. This chain's CDR3 is CASSQVLAGPPTAGELFF. For the CDR3, the DNA is TGCGCCAGCAGCCAGGTGCTAGCGGGGCCCCCAACAGCCGGGGAGCTGTTTTTT.